These 15 T cell receptor beta chains were all obtained from the same sample, sequenced in a study of blood T cell repertoires in COVID-19. The data were produced by immunoSEQ multiplex PCR, yet TCRdb's version contains in-frame clones alone and is incomplete. The profile shows some 130,000 clones, about nine tenths of them singletons. Sequencing was performed on peripheral blood. These receptors were obtained from a man between 45 and 60 years old with acute or convalescent COVID-19.

This sequence joins TRBV18 and TRBJ1-5; unclear D gene. In germline, CDR1 is KGHSH, CDR2 LQKENI. This CDR3 is built from 14 residues. Trimming cost V 3 bases and J 1 base, with 7 bases left between them. The DNA of the CDR3 is TGTGCCAGCTCACCGCTGCGGAGCAATCAGCCCCAGCATTTT. Protein: CASSPLRSNQPQHF. Together with reference TRBV18 and TRBJ1-5, the CDR3 gives the full variable domain: NAGVMQNPRHLVRRRGQEARLRCSPMKGHSHVYWYRQLPEEGLKFMVYLQKENIIDESGMPKERFSAEFPKEGPSILRIQQVVRGDSAAYFCASSPLRSNQPQHFGDGTRLSIL.

In its sample, this clone was seen once. The chain couples TRBV2 to TRBJ1-6; D is undetermined. The CDR3 extends over 14 amino acids. The germline V and J ends were trimmed by 4 bases and 5 bases, with 9 bases remaining between them. Germline V gene lookup returns CDR1 SNHLY and CDR2 FYNNEI. The CDR3 is CASSVKSDNSPLHF. CDR3 in DNA: TGTGCCAGCAGTGTCAAGAGTGATAATTCACCCCTCCACTTT.

About this clone itself: The sample has other DNA sequences that encode this CDR3 too. This sequence joins TRBV5-1 and TRBJ1-1; TRBD1 might be the D (6 bases). The V end lost 2 bases, the J end lost 0 bases, and 8 bases lay between the germline ends. CDR1 is SGHRS, CDR2 YFSETQ, per germline. The CDR3 totals 14 residues. CDR3 DNA sequence: TGCGCCAGCAGCTTACAGGGAATGAACACTGAAGCTTTCTTT. Translating it yields CASSLQGMNTEAFF.

This clone was observed a handful of times. V and J are TRBV19 and TRBJ1-4; TRBD1 agrees at 10 bases. Trimming at V came to 11 bases and at J to 10 bases, leaving 16 bases not matched to a gene. The V gene's germline CDR1 is LNHDA and CDR2 SQIVND (reference sequence). The CDR3 extends over 15 amino acids. As DNA, the CDR3 is TGTGCCGCCCGGGACAGGGGTCACCGGGCCGGAAAACTGTTTTTT. This translates into CAARDRGHRAGKLFF.

The genes are TRBV24-1 and TRBJ1-5, with 8 nucleotides matching TRBD1. The CDR3 contains 15 residues. From germline, CDR1 is KGHDR and CDR2 SFDVKD. J gave up 2 bases and V 3 bases, and 2 bases lay outside the gene matches. CDR3 sequence (DNA): TGTGCCACCAGTGATCCGACAGGGGGCAATCAGCCCCAGCATTTT. This sequence encodes CATSDPTGGNQPQHF.

The rearrangement links TRBV28 to TRBJ1-1; D not resolved. Germline CDR1 is MDHEN and CDR2 is SYDVKM. The ends were cut back, 6 bases at V and 4 bases at J, with 12 bases in the middle. The CDR3 totals 13 residues. For the CDR3, the DNA is TGTGCCAGCAGCATTTTACGGGGCACTGAAGCTTTCTTT. This encodes CASSILRGTEAFF.

The J gene is TRBJ2-2, the V gene TRBV6-4; D possibly corresponds to TRBD1 (6 bases). The length of the CDR3 is 16 residues. CDR1 and CDR2 (germline): MRHNA, SNTAGT. V was trimmed by 5 bases and J by 6 bases, leaving 19 bases between them. The CDR3 reads CASSRIFLQGAGELFF. The CDR3 bases are TGTGCCAGCAGTCGTATCTTTCTACAGGGCGCCGGGGAGCTGTTTTTT.

The chain combines TRBV5-5 with TRBJ1-3; TRBD1 might be the D (5 bases). Germline V gene sequence: CDR1 SGHKS, CDR2 YYEKEE (reference sequence). Trimming pared 5 bases from V and 0 bases from J, leaving 12 bases between. This CDR3 region has 15 residues. The CDR3 region has the DNA TGTGCCAGCAGTTCTGCAGGGAACTCTGGAAACACCATATATTTT. Its translation is CASSSAGNSGNTIYF.

V and J are TRBV10-1 and TRBJ2-7; D not certain. The ends were cut back, 0 bases at V and 4 bases at J, with 13 bases in the middle. This CDR3 is 15 amino acids long. Germline lookup yields CDR1 WNHNN and CDR2 SYGVQD (reference sequence). CDR3 amino acids: CASSESEESRYEQYF. The DNA for the CDR3 is TGCGCCAGCAGTGAGTCTGAGGAATCGAGGTACGAGCAGTACTTC.

This chain links TRBV3-1 (or the pseudogene TRBV3-2) with TRBJ2-1; weak D call: TRBD1 (7 bases). This CDR3 spans 15 amino acids. Germline assignment: CDR1 LGHDT and CDR2 YNNKEL (reference sequence). Trimming removed 3 bases at V and 5 bases at J, with 14 bases between. CDR3 bases: TGTGCCAGCAGCCAGAGGACCAGGGGGGACAATGAGCAGTTCTTC. Amino acid sequence: CASSQRTRGDNEQFF.

This clone showed up just once. This chain uses TRBV5-1 with TRBJ2-3; 7 bases line up with TRBD2. After removal of 0 bases from V and 2 bases from J, the junction contained 6 bases not matched to a gene. CDR3 length: 16 amino acids. Germline V lookup: CDR1 SGHRS, CDR2 YFSETQ. This CDR3 is CASSLVAGSNTDTQYF. As DNA, the CDR3 is TGCGCCAGCAGCTTGGTAGCGGGCTCCAACACAGATACGCAGTATTTT.

This clone was seen only once. The CDR3 spells CASSHSSGAPLHF. The DNA of the CDR3 is TGTGCCAGCAGCCACTCCTCAGGTGCACCCCTCCACTTT. The genes are TRBV13 and TRBJ1-6; D uncertain. Germline V gene lookup returns CDR1 PRHDT and CDR2 FYEKMQ (reference sequence). The CDR3 consists of 13 residues. Deletions cut 5 bases from V and 11 bases from J, with 13 bases between.

This clone showed up just once. V is TRBV15 and J is TRBJ1-6; 9 bases agree with TRBD1. CDR1 LNHNV and CDR2 YYDKDF come from the germline V gene (reference sequence). The CDR3 contains 15 residues. The V gene end was trimmed by 0 bases and the J gene end by 10 bases; junction bases not matched to a gene: 4. CDR3 sequence: CATSRDRQGVSPLHF. The CDR3 DNA sequence: TGTGCCACCAGCAGAGACAGACAGGGGGTATCACCCCTCCACTTT.

The chain combines TRBV3-1 (or the pseudogene TRBV3-2) with TRBJ2-5; possibly TRBD2 for D (5 bases). The V end lost 1 base, the J end lost 7 bases, and 10 bases lay between the germline ends. The CDR3 is 13 residues long. CDR1 and CDR2 (germline): LGHDT, YNNKEL (reference sequence). CDR3 nucleotide sequence: TGTGCCAGCAGCCAAGGTTTGGCGGGGACCCAGTACTTC. It yields the protein CASSQGLAGTQYF.

This clone appeared a few times. Written as DNA, the CDR3 is TGCGCCAGCAGCACGTCGGGACAGAACACTGAAGCTTTCTTT. It is translated as CASSTSGQNTEAFF. The genes are TRBV5-1 and TRBJ1-1; tentatively, D is TRBD1 (6 bases). Germline CDR1 reads SGHRS; CDR2 reads YFSETQ. CDR3 length: 14 residues. V was clipped by 4 bases and J by 1 base, with 11 bases between them.